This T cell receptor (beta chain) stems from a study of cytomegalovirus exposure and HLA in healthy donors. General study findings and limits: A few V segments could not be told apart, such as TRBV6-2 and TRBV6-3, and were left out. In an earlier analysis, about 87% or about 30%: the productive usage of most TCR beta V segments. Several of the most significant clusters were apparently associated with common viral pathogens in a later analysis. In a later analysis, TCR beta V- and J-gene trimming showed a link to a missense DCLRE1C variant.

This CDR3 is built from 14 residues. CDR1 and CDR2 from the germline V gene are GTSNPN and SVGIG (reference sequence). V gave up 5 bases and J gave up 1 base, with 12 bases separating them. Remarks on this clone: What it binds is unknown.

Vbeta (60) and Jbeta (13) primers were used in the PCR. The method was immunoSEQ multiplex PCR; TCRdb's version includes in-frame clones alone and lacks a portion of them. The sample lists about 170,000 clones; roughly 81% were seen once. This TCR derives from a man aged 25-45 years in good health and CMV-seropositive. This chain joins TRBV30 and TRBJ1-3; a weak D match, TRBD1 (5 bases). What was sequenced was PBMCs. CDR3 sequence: CAWGYGGSGNTIYF. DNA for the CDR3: TGTGCCTGGGGTTACGGGGGTTCTGGAAACACCATATATTTT. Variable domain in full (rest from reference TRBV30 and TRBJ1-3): SQTIHQWPATLVQPVGSPLSLECTVEGTSNPNLYWYRQAAGRGLQLLFYSVGIGQISSEVPQNLSASRPQDRQFILSSKKLLLSDSGFYLCAWGYGGSGNTIYFGEGSWLTVV.